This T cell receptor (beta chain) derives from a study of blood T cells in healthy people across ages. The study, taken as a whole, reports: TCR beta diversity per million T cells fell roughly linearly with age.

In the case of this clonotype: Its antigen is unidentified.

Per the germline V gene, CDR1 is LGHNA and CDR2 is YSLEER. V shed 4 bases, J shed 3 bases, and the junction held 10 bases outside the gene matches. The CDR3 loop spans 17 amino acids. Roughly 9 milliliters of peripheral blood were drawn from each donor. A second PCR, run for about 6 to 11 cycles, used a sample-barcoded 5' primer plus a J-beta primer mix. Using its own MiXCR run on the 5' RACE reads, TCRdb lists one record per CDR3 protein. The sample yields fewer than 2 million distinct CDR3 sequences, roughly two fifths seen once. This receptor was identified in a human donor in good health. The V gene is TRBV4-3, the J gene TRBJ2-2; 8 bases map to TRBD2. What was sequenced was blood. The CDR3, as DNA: TGCGCCAGCAGCCCCGGACTAGCCTCACCTCACACCGGGGAGCTGTTTTTT. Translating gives CASSPGLASPHTGELFF.